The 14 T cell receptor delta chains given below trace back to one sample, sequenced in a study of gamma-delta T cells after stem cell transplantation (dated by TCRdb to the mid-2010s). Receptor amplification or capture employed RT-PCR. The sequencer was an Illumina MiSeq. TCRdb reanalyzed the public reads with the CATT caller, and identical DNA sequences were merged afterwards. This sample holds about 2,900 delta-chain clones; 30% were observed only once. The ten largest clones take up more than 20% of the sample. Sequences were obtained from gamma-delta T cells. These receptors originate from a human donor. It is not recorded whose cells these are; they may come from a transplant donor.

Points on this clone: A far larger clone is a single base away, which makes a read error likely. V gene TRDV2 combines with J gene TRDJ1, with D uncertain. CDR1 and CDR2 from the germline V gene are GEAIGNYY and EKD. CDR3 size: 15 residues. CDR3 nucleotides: TGTGCCCGTGACAGTGTACTGCTCAAGGCCGATAAACTCATCTTT. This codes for CARDSVLLKADKLIF.

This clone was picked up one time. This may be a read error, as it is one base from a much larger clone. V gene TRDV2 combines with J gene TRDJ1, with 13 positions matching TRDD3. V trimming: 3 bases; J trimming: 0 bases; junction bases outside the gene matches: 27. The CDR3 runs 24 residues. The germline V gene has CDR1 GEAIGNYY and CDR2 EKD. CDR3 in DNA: TGTGCCTGTGACGCGGTACTGGGGGATACGGGTAGGGGGGGCCGCCCCGTCAACACCGATAAACTCATCTTT. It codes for CACDAVLGDTGRGGRPVNTDKLIF.

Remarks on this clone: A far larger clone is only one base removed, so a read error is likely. CDR3 bases: TGTGCCCGTGACGTCTTGGGGGATACCGATAAACTCATCTTT. This codes for CARDVLGDTDKLIF. V usage is TRDV2 and J usage is TRDJ1; 8 bases fit TRDD3. This CDR3 has 14 amino acids. The germline gives CDR1 GEAIGNYY, CDR2 EKD.

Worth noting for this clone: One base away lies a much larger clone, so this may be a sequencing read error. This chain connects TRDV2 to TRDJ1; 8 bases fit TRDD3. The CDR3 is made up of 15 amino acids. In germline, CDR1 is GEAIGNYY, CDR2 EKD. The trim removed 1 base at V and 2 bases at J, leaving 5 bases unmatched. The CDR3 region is CACDTLGVETDKLIF. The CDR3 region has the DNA TGTGCCTGTGACACACTGGGGGTAGAAACCGATAAACTCATCTTT.

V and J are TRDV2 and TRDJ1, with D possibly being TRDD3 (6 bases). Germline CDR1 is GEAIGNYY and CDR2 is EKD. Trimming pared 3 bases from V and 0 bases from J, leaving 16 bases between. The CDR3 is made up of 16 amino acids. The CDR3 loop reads CACDGLGGGDTDKLIF. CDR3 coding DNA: TGTGCCTGTGACGGTCTGGGTGGGGGGGACACCGATAAACTCATCTTT.

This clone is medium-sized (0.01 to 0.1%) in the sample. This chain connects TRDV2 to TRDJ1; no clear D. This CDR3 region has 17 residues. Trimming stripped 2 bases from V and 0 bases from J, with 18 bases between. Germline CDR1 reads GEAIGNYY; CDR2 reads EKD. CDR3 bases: TGTGCCTGTGACATGATCCCGGAAGATAAGTACACCGATAAACTCATCTTT. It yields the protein CACDMIPEDKYTDKLIF.

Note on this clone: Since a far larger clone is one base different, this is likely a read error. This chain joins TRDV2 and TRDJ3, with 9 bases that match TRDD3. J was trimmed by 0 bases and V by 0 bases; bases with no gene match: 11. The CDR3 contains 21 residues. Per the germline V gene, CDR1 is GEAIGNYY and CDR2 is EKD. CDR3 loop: CACDTMELGERASWDTRQMFF. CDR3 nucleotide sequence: TGTGCCTGTGACACCATGGAACTGGGGGAAAGAGCCTCCTGGGACACCCGACAGATGTTTTTC.

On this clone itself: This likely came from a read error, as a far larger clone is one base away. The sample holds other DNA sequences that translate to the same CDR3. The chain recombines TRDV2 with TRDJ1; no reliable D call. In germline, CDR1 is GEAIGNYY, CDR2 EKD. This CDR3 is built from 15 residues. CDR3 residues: CACDTVGEYTDKLIF. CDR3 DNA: TGTGCCTGCGACACCGTAGGAGAGTACACCGATAAACTCATCTTT.

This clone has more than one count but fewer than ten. CDR3 DNA: TGTGCTCTTGGGGAACCCACCGTGGGGAATCACCTTCCCCTGGGGGACAACACCGATAAACTCATCTTT. Translation gives CALGEPTVGNHLPLGDNTDKLIF. This chain joins TRDV1 and TRDJ1, with 8 nucleotides matching TRDD3. V dropped 1 base and J dropped 0; count of bases not matched to a gene: 25. This CDR3 has 23 amino acids. Looked up from germline, CDR1 is TSWWSYY and CDR2 is QGS.

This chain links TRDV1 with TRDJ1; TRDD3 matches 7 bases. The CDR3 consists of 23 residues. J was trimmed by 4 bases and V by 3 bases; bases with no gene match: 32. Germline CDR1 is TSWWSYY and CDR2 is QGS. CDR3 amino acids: CALGESHRGGYGLGVFPRDKLIF. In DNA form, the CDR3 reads TGTGCTCTTGGGGAGAGTCATCGGGGGGGCTACGGGCTGGGGGTGTTCCCCCGCGATAAACTCATCTTT.

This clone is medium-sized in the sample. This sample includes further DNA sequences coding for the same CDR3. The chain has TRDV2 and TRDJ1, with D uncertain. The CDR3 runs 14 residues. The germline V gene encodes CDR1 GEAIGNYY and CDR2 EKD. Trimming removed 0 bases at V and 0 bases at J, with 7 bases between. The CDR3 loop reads CACDTVDHTDKLIF. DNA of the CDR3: TGTGCCTGTGACACCGTAGACCACACCGATAAACTCATCTTT.

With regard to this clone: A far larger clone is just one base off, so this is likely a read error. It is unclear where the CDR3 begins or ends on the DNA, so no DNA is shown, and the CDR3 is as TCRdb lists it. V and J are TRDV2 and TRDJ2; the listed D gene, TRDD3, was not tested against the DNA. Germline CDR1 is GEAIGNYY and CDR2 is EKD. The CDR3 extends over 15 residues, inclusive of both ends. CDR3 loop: CACGTVGDGTAQLFF.

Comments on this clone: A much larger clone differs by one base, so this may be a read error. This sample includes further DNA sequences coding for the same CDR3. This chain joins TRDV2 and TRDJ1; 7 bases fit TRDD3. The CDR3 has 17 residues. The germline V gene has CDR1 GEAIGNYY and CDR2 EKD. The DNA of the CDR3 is TGTGCCTGTGACCCCTTGCTGGGGGGTCCTCACACTGATAAACTCATCTTT. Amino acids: CACDPLLGGPHTDKLIF.

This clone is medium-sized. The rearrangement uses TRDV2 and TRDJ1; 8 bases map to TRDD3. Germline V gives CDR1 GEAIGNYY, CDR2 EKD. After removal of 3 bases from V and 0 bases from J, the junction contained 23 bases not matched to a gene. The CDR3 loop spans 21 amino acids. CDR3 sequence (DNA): TGTGCCTGTGACTCCCTAGATGTACTGGGGGGTGAAAGCTGGTACACCGATAAACTCATCTTT. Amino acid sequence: CACDSLDVLGGESWYTDKLIF.